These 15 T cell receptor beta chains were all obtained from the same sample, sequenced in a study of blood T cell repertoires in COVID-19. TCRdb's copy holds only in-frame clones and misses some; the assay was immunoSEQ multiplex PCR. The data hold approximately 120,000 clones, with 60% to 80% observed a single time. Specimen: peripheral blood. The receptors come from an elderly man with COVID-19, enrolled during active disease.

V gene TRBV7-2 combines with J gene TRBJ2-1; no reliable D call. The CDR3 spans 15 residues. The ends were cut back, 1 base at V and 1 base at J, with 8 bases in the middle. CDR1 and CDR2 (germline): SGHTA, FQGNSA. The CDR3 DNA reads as TGTGCCAGCAGCTTAGGACTGCAATCCTACAATGAGCAGTTCTTC. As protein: CASSLGLQSYNEQFF.

CDR3 loop: CSASLGLVGYGYTF. As DNA, the CDR3 is TGCAGTGCTAGTCTGGGACTGGTCGGCTATGGCTACACCTTC. The rearrangement links TRBV20-1 to TRBJ1-2; the D gene is possibly TRBD1 (5 bases). The CDR3 is 14 residues long. V dropped 3 bases and J dropped 4 bases, with 15 bases sitting between them. Germline CDR1 is DFQATT and CDR2 is SNEGSKA (reference sequence).

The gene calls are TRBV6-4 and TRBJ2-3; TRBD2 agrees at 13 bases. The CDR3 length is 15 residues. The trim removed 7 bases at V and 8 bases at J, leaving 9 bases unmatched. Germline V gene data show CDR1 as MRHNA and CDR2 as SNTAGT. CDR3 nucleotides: TGTGCCAGCAAACTACTAGCGGGAGGGCCCGGTACGCAGTATTTT. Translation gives CASKLLAGGPGTQYF.

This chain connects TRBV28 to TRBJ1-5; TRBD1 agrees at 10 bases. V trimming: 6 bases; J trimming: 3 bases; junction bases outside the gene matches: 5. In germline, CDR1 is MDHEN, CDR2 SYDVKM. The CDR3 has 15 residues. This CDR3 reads CASSPGTGDNQPQHF. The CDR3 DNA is TGTGCCAGCAGCCCCGGGACAGGGGACAATCAGCCCCAGCATTTT.

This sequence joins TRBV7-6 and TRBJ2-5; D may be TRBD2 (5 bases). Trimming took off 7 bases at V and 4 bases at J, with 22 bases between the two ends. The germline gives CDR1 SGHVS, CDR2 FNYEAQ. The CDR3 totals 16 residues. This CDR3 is CASTLGSPHGGETQYF. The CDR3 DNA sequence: TGTGCCAGCACCCTGGGATCCCCACACGGAGGAGAGACCCAGTACTTC.

CDR3 sequence reads: CASSSGAEQYF. The CDR3 DNA reads as TGTGCCAGCAGCTCGGGAGCCGAGCAGTACTTC. This rearrangement joins TRBV11-2 to TRBJ2-7, with D perhaps matching TRBD2 (6 bases). The V end was cut by 4 bases, the J end by 6 bases, with 7 bases between. The germline V gene has CDR1 SGHAT and CDR2 FQNNGV. The CDR3 consists of 11 residues.

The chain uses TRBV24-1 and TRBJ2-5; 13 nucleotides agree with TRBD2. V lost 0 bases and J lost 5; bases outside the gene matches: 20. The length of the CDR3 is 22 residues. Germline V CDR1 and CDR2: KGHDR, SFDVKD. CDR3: CATSDLGQGEPPTSGRTETQYF. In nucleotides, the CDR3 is TGTGCCACCAGTGATTTGGGACAGGGGGAGCCCCCGACTAGCGGGAGGACGGAGACCCAGTACTTC.

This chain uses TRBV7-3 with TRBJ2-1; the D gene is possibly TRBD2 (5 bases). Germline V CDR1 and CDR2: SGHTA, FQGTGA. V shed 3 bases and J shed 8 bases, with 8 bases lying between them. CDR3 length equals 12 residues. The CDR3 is CASSFTSHEQFF. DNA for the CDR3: TGTGCCAGCAGCTTTACTAGTCATGAGCAGTTCTTC.

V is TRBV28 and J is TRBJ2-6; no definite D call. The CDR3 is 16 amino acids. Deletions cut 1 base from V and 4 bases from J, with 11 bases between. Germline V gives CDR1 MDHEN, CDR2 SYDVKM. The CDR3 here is CASSLSTPAGANVLTF. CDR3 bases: TGTGCCAGCAGTTTATCGACACCGGCCGGGGCCAACGTCCTGACTTTC. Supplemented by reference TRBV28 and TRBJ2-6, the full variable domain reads DVKVTQSSRYLVKRTGEKVFLECVQDMDHENMFWYRQDPGLGLRLIYFSYDVKMKEKGDIPEGYSVSREKKERFSLILESASTNQTSMYLCASSLSTPAGANVLTFGAGSRLTVL.

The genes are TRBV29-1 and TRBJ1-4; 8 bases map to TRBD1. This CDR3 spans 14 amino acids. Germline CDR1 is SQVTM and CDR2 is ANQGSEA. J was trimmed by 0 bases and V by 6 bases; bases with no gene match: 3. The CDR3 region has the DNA TGCAGCGTCGCGACAGGGGCAACTAATGAAAAACTGTTTTTT. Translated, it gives CSVATGATNEKLFF.

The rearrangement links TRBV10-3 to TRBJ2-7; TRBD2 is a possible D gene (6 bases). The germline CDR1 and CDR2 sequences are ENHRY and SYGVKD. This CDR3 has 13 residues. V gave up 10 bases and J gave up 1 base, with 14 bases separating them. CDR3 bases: TGTGCCAGCGGGGACCGTTTTTCCTACGAGCAGTACTTC. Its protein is CASGDRFSYEQYF.

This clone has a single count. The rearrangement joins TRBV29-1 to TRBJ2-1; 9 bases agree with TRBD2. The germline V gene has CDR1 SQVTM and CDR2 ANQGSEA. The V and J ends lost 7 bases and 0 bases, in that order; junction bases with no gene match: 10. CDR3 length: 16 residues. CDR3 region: CSATSYSGSSYNEQFF. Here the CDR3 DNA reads TGCAGCGCGACCTCCTATAGCGGGAGCTCCTACAATGAGCAGTTCTTC.

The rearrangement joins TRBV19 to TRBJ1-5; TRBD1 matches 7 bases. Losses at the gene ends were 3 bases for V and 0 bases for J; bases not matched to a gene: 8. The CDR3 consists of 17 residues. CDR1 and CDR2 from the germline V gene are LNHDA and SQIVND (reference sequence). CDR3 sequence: CASSMHTGTDSNQPQHF. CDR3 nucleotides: TGTGCCAGTAGTATGCACACCGGGACAGATAGCAATCAGCCCCAGCATTTT.

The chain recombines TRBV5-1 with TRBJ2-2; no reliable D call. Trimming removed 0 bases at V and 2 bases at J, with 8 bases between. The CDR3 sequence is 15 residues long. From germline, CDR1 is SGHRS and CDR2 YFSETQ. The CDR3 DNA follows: TGCGCCAGCAGCTTGGCGGTTAGCAACACCGGGGAGCTGTTTTTT. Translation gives CASSLAVSNTGELFF.

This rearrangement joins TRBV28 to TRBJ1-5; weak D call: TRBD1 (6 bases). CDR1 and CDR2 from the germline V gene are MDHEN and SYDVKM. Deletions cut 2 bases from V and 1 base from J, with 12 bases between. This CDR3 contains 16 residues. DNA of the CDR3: TGTGCCAGCAGTTTACTGGGAAGGGGGAGCAATCAGCCCCAGCATTTT. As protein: CASSLLGRGSNQPQHF.